This T cell receptor beta chain was identified in a study of blood T cells in healthy people across ages. Turning to the study itself: Capture by template switching was about one barcoded beta molecule per two T cells. Study-wide results and limits: Diversity estimates drawn from one million T cells were deemed underestimates.

This clonotype was counted between two and nine times. Its antigen is unknown. Aged roughly 6 to 95, donors were systemically healthy Caucasians from Russia. J gave up 10 bases and V 7 bases, and 6 bases lay outside the gene matches. The CDR3 is 14 residues long. Primers used in a second PCR of about 7 to 11 cycles were a sample-barcoded 5' primer and a J-beta primer mix. Using its own MiXCR run on the 5' RACE reads, TCRdb lists one record per CDR3 protein. Counted here are some 730,000 distinct CDR3 sequences, approximately 22% occurring once; the ten biggest clones make up less than 25%. This chain links TRBV12-3 or TRBV12-4 with TRBJ1-6; 11 bases align to TRBD1. The receptor was derived from a man between 65 and 85 years old in good health. Specimen: blood. CDR3 in amino acids: CASNRGTGGSPLHF. The CDR3, as DNA: TGTGCCAGCAATCGGGGGACAGGGGGATCACCCCTCCACTTT.